Listed below are T cell receptor beta chains from one sample, sequenced in a study of beta chain features in type 1 diabetes. Generated by immunoSEQ multiplex PCR, the TCRdb table keeps only in-frame clones and is missing some. The table records 900,000 or so clones, 15% to 20% of them present only once. The specimen was naive CD4+ T cells from blood. These receptors came from a woman under 30 in good health. Each CDR3 is given with its conserved first and last residue. The D gene is left open where the match is weak. Clone size is shown for a subset of rows, as once, few, many or a class of expanded clone.

CDR3 protein,CDR3 DNA,D gene,J gene,clone size,V gene,CDR3 length
CASSSEQGFYGYTF,TGTGCCAGCAGCTCAGAGCAGGGTTTCTATGGCTACACCTTC,NA,TRBJ1-2,NA,TRBV7-9,14
CASSRRTGKAEAFF,TGTGCCAGCAGCCGCCGGACAGGCAAAGCGGAAGCTTTCTTT,TRBD1,TRBJ1-1,NA,TRBV11-1,14
CASSPTGTRGTTSGANVLTF,TGTGCCAGCAGCCCAACCGGGACACGTGGGACCACCTCTGGGGCCAACGTCCTGACTTTC,NA,TRBJ2-6,NA,TRBV7-3,20
CASTGLAGVYEQYF,TGTGCCAGCACCGGGCTAGCGGGAGTGTACGAGCAGTACTTC,TRBD2,TRBJ2-7,NA,TRBV6-1,14
CASSQDLSRGGSETQYF,TGCGCCAGCAGCCAAGATTTGTCCAGGGGAGGTTCGGAGACCCAGTACTTC,NA,TRBJ2-5,few,TRBV4-3,17
CASSTLAKSQFF,TGTGCCAGCAGCACACTAGCGAAATCGCAGTTCTTC,TRBD2,TRBJ2-1,NA,TRBV7-8,12
CASTPPLDRGKPFF,TGTGCCAGTACCCCTCCCCTTGACAGGGGAAAACCGTTCTTC,TRBD1,TRBJ2-1,NA,TRBV19,14
CASSPPPAAAQYF,TGTGCCAGCAGCCCACCTCCGGCAGCCGCGCAGTATTTT,NA,TRBJ2-3,NA,TRBV11-2,13
CASSPTGTSGRSEQYF,TGTGCCAGCAGCCCTACCGGGACTAGCGGGAGGTCCGAGCAGTACTTC,TRBD2,TRBJ2-7,few,TRBV27,16
CASSLNRDEAFF,TGTGCCAGCAGTCTAAACAGGGATGAAGCTTTCTTT,NA,TRBJ1-1,NA,TRBV28,12
CASSMGALKSSYNEQFF,TGTGCCAGTAGTATGGGTGCGCTGAAGAGCTCCTACAATGAGCAGTTCTTC,NA,TRBJ2-1,NA,TRBV19,17
CASSYPGGASSEQFF,TGTGCCAGCAGCTACCCAGGGGGCGCGTCAAGTGAGCAGTTCTTC,TRBD1,TRBJ2-1,few,TRBV28,15
CASSNDRQETQYF,TGTGCCAGTAGTAACGACAGGCAAGAGACCCAGTACTTC,NA,TRBJ2-5,few,TRBV19,13
CASSFRGTSRLRIHEQYF,TGTGCCAGCAGCTTTAGAGGGACTAGCCGGCTTCGGATCCACGAGCAGTACTTC,TRBD2,TRBJ2-7,few,TRBV5-6,18
CASSSNRGGGYTF,TGCGCCAGCAGCTCAAACAGGGGCGGGGGCTACACCTTC,TRBD1,TRBJ1-2,once,TRBV5-1,13
CASKPAGTSGRASEQYF,TGCGCCAGCAAGCCGGCCGGGACTAGCGGGAGGGCCTCCGAGCAGTACTTC,TRBD2,TRBJ2-7,once,TRBV5-1,17